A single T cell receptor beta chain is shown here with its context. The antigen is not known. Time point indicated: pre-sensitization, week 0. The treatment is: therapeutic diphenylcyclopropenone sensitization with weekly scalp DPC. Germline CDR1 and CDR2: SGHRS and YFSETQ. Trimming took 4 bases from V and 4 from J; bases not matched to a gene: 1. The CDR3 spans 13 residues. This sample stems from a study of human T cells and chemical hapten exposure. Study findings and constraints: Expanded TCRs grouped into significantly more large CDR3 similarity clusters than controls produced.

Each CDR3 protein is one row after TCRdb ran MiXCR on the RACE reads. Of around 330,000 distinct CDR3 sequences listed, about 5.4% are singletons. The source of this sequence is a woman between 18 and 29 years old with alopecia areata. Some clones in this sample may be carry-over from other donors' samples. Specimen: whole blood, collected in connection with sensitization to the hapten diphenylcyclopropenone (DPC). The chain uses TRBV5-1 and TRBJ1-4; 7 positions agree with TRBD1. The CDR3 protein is CASSGQVNEKLFF. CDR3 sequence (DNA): TGCGCCAGCAGCGGACAGGTTAATGAAAAACTGTTTTTT.